This T cell receptor (beta chain) was identified in a study of blood T cells in healthy people across ages. This clonotype was seen a handful of times. The CDR3 totals 13 residues. Germline values: CDR1 SGHRS, CDR2 YFSETQ. Primed by a sample-barcoded 5' primer and a J-beta primer mix, a second PCR proceeded for 7 to 11 cycles. TCRdb itself ran the 5' RACE reads through MiXCR, one entry per CDR3 protein. The sample shows around 800,000 distinct CDR3 sequences, around 24% of them seen only once. These same records also appear under a second study, on T cells of mothers and their children.

The chain is built from TRBV5-1 and TRBJ2-7; D remains ambiguous. The DNA end favors TRBJ2-1, so the J call may be wrong. This clonotype was sampled from a boy aged 5-17 years in good health. The sample was blood. CDR3 nucleotide sequence: TGCGCCAGCAGCATCCAGGCCTCCAATGAGCAGTTCTTC. It encodes CASSIQASNEQFF.